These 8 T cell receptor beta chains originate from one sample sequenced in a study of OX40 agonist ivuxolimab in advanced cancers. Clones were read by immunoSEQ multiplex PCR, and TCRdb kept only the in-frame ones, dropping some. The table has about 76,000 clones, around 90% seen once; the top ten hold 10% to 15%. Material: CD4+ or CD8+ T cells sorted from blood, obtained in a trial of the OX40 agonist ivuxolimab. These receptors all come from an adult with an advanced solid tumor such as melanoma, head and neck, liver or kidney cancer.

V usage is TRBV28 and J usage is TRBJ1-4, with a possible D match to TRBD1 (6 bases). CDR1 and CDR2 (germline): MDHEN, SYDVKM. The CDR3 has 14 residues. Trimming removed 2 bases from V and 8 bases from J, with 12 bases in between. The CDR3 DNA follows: TGTGCCAGCAGTTTAACAGGGCAGGAAGAAAAACTGTTTTTT. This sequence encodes CASSLTGQEEKLFF.

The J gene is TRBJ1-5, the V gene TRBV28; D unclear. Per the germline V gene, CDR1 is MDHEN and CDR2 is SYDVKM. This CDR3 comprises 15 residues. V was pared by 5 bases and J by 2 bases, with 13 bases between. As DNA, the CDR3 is TGTGCCAGCAGTCTACCAGACTTCGGCAATCAGCCCCAGCATTTT. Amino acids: CASSLPDFGNQPQHF.

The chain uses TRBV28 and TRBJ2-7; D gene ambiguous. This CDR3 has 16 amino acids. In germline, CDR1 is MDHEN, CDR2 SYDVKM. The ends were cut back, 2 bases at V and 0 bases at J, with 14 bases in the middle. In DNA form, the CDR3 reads TGTGCCAGCAGTTTAAGTTGGATTGCGAGCTCCTACGAGCAGTACTTC. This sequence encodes CASSLSWIASSYEQYF.

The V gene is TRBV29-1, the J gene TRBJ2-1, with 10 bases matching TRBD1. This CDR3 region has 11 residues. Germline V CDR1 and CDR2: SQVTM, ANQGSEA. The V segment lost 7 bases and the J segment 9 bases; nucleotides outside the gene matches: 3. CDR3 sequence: CSDGQGVEQFF. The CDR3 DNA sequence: TGCAGCGACGGACAGGGGGTTGAGCAGTTCTTC.

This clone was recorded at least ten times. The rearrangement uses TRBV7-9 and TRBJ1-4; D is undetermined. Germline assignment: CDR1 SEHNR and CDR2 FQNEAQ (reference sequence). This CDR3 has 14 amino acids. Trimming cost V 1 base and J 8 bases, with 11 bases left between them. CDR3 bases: TGTGCCAGCAGCTTAGAGTTCCTGGGGGAAAAACTGTTTTTT. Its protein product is CASSLEFLGEKLFF.

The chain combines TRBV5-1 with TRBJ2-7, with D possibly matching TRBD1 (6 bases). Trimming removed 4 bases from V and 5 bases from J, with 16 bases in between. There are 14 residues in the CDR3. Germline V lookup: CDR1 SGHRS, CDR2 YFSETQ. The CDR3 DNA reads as TGCGCCAGCAGCCCGGAACAGGGACGGGACGAGCAGTACTTC. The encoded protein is CASSPEQGRDEQYF.

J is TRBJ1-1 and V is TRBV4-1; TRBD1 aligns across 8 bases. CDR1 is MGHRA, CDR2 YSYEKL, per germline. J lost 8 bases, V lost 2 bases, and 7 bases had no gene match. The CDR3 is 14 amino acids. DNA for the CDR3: TGCGCCAGCAGCCAAAAGACAGGGGATAGAGAAGCTTTCTTT. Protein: CASSQKTGDREAFF.

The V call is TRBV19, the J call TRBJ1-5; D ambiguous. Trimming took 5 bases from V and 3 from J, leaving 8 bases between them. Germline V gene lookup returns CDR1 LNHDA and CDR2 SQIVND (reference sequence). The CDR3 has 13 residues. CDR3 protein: CASSETFNQPQHF. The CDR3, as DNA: TGTGCCAGTAGTGAAACTTTCAATCAGCCCCAGCATTTT.